Listed below are T cell receptor beta chains from one sample, sequenced in a study of blood T cell repertoires in COVID-19. The table came from immunoSEQ multiplex PCR; TCRdb's copy has only in-frame clones and leaves some out. The table records roughly 39,000 clones, roughly 78% of them present only once. The sequencing sample was made of peripheral blood. The receptors here all came from a man between 65 and 85 years old with acute or convalescent COVID-19. CDR3s include the opening cysteine and the closing phenylalanine or tryptophan. The D gene is left open where the match is weak. Only part of the rows carry a size: once, few, many, or a class if the clone is expanded.

D gene: .
clone size: .
J gene: TRBJ1-5
V gene: TRBV5-1
CDR3 protein: CASSFTGQGQPQHF
CDR3 DNA: TGCGCCAGCAGCTTTACCGGGCAGGGGCAGCCCCAGCATTTT

D gene: .
clone size: .
J gene: TRBJ2-3
V gene: TRBV28
CDR3 protein: CASRDSSTDTQYF
CDR3 DNA: TGTGCCAGCAGGGACAGTAGCACAGATACGCAGTATTTT

D gene: TRBD2
clone size: .
J gene: TRBJ2-3
V gene: TRBV5-1
CDR3 protein: CASSIWTSTDTDTQYF
CDR3 DNA: TGCGCCAGCAGCATATGGACTAGCACCGACACAGATACGCAGTATTTT

D gene: TRBD2
clone size: .
J gene: TRBJ2-1
V gene: TRBV9
CDR3 protein: CASSVEEESGRTYNEQFF
CDR3 DNA: TGTGCCAGCAGCGTAGAGGAGGAGAGCGGGAGAACCTACAATGAGCAGTTCTTC

D gene: TRBD2
clone size: once
J gene: TRBJ2-1
V gene: TRBV4-3
CDR3 protein: CASSQDLAGGANEQFF
CDR3 DNA: TGCGCCAGCAGCCAAGATCTAGCGGGAGGTGCCAATGAGCAGTTCTTC

D gene: .
clone size: .
J gene: TRBJ1-1
V gene: TRBV18
CDR3 protein: CASSRPNTEAFF
CDR3 DNA: TGTGCCAGCTCACGGCCCAACACTGAAGCTTTCTTT

D gene: TRBD1
clone size: .
J gene: TRBJ2-1
V gene: TRBV28
CDR3 protein: CASSFLGGDRGNEQFF
CDR3 DNA: TGTGCCAGCAGTTTCCTTGGTGGAGACAGGGGTAATGAGCAGTTCTTC

D gene: .
clone size: .
J gene: TRBJ2-3
V gene: TRBV2
CDR3 protein: CADGTRLDTQYF
CDR3 DNA: TGTGCCGACGGGACACGACTGGATACGCAGTATTTT

D gene: TRBD2
clone size: .
J gene: TRBJ2-1
V gene: TRBV24-1
CDR3 protein: CATSDFVGGANEQFF
CDR3 DNA: TGTGCCACCAGTGATTTTGTGGGAGGGGCCAATGAGCAGTTCTTC

D gene: TRBD2
clone size: once
J gene: TRBJ2-1
V gene: TRBV5-1
CDR3 protein: CASNWASGIDEQFF
CDR3 DNA: TGCGCCAGCAATTGGGCTAGCGGGATCGATGAGCAGTTCTTC

D gene: TRBD1
clone size: .
J gene: TRBJ1-2
V gene: TRBV14
CDR3 protein: CASSPGTDRGYTF
CDR3 DNA: TGTGCCAGCAGCCCCGGGACAGATCGCGGCTACACCTTC

D gene: TRBD1
clone size: .
J gene: TRBJ1-2
V gene: TRBV24-1
CDR3 protein: CATSDSDRGTF
CDR3 DNA: TGTGCCACCAGTGATTCCGACAGGGGGACCTTC

D gene: .
clone size: .
J gene: TRBJ2-3
V gene: TRBV24-1
CDR3 protein: CATSVYGTQYF
CDR3 DNA: TGTGCCACCAGTGTTTACGGTACGCAGTATTTT

D gene: TRBD1
clone size: .
J gene: TRBJ1-3
V gene: TRBV11-2
CDR3 protein: CASSFGGTVSGNTIYF
CDR3 DNA: TGTGCCAGCAGCTTTGGGGGGACAGTCTCTGGAAACACCATATATTTT

D gene: .
clone size: .
J gene: TRBJ1-1
V gene: TRBV7-9
CDR3 protein: CASSLAREDTEAFF
CDR3 DNA: TGTGCCAGCAGCTTAGCCAGGGAGGACACTGAAGCTTTCTTT